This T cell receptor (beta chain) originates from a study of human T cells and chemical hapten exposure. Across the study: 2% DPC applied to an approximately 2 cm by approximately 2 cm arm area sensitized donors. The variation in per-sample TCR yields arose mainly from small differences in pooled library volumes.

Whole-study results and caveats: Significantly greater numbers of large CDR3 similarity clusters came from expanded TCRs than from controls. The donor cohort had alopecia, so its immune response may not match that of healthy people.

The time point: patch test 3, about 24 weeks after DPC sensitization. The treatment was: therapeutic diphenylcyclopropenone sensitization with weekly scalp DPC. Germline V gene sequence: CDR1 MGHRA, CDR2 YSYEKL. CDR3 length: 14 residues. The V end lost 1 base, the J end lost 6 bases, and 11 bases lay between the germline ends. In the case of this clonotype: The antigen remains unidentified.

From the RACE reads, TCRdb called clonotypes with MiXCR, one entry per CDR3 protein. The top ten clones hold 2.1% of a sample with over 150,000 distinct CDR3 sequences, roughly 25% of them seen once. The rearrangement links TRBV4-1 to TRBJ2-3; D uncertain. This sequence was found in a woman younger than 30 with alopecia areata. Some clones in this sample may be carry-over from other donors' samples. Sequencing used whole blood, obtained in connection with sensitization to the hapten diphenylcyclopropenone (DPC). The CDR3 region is CASSQGSPGDTQYF. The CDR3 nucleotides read TGCGCCAGCAGCCAAGGCTCCCCTGGGGATACGCAGTATTTT.